These T cell receptor beta chains were read from a single sample in a study of blood T cell repertoires in COVID-19. Produced via immunoSEQ multiplex PCR; TCRdb's table is partial and in-frame only. There are fewer than 250,000 clones in the sample; approximately 90% occur only once, and 1.5% to 2% lies in the top ten. The specimen sequenced was peripheral blood. The receptors come from a man between 65 and 85 years old with acute or convalescent COVID-19. The CDR3 runs from the conserved cysteine through the conserved F or W. D genes are given only for firm matches. A row's size may be missing; if present it is once, few, many or a size class.

TRBV5-1,.,TRBD2,TRBJ2-3,TGCGCCAGCAGCCCGGAGGGCGGGAGGGCCCCAGATACGCAGTATTTT,CASSPEGGRAPDTQYF
TRBV11-3,once,TRBD2,TRBJ2-1,TGTGCCAGCAGTACCCGACTAGCGGGTCTCAATGAGCAGTTCTTC,CASSTRLAGLNEQFF
TRBV6-5,.,.,TRBJ2-7,TGTGCCAGCAGCTCCCCGGGGACCTACGAGCAGTACTTC,CASSSPGTYEQYF
TRBV15,few,TRBD2,TRBJ2-3,TGTGCCACCAGCACCGGCAGCGGGACCCGCGGTACGCAGTATTTT,CATSTGSGTRGTQYF
TRBV4-1,once,.,TRBJ1-2,TGCGCCAGCAGCCAATTCGCCGCAGGGCTCTATGGCTACACCTTC,CASSQFAAGLYGYTF
TRBV29-1,.,TRBD1,TRBJ2-1,TGCAGCGCGGATGACAGGGGGCACAATGAGCAGTTCTTC,CSADDRGHNEQFF
TRBV7-2,.,TRBD1,TRBJ1-6,TGTGCCAGCAGGGACAGGCTTAATAATTCACCCCTCCACTTT,CASRDRLNNSPLHF
TRBV5-1,once,TRBD1,TRBJ2-3,TGCGCCAGCAGCTTCGGGACAGGGGAGGCTGATACGCAGTATTTT,CASSFGTGEADTQYF
TRBV28,.,TRBD2,TRBJ2-1,TGTGCCAGCAGTTTAGCGGGAGCGGAGCAGTTCTTC,CASSLAGAEQFF
TRBV7-3,.,TRBD1,TRBJ2-1,TGTGCCAGCAGCTCCGGGACAGGGGGTAATGAGCAGTTCTTC,CASSSGTGGNEQFF
TRBV9,.,TRBD2,TRBJ2-1,TGTGCCAGCAGCCCTCCCGCGGGAGTATACAATGAGCAGTTCTTC,CASSPPAGVYNEQFF
TRBV5-4,.,TRBD1,TRBJ2-2,TGTGCCAGCAGCCTAACAGGGGGGACCGGGGAGCTGTTTTTT,CASSLTGGTGELFF
TRBV30,once,.,TRBJ1-1,TGTGCCTGGAGTGCAGACTTGAACACTGAAGCTTTCTTT,CAWSADLNTEAFF
TRBV6-5,.,.,TRBJ1-2,TGTGCCAGCAGTAGGGCAGGGAACTATGGCTACACCTTC,CASSRAGNYGYTF
TRBV7-3,.,.,TRBJ2-7,TGTGCCAGCAGCAGGGGGGGCTCCTACGAGCAGTACTTC,CASSRGGSYEQYF
TRBV29-1,once,.,TRBJ1-4,TGCAGCGTTGAACTCCCCCATGAAAAACTGTTTTTT,CSVELPHEKLFF
TRBV12-5,.,TRBD2,TRBJ2-2,TGTGCTAGTGGTTCTCCGGGAGGGCCGGGGGCGGCCGGGGAGCTGTTTTTT,CASGSPGGPGAAGELFF
TRBV9,few,TRBD1,TRBJ1-1,TGTGCCAGCAGCCCACGGACAGGGAAGGTCGCTGAAGCTTTCTTT,CASSPRTGKVAEAFF
TRBV28,.,TRBD1,TRBJ1-5,TGTGCCAGCAGCCTTGACAGGGCGAGAGGTCAGCCCCAGCATTTT,CASSLDRARGQPQHF